The following is a T cell receptor (beta chain) sequence with its context. The antigen remains undetermined. TCRdb re-analysed the RT-PCR reads in MiXCR, keeping a single row per CDR3 protein. Counted here are around 580,000 distinct CDR3 sequences, 10% to 15% occurring once; the ten biggest clones make up roughly 10%. The entry originates in a study of response to subunit inactivated influenza vaccine. Whole-study findings and limits: Seasonal influenza vaccination, on each occasion, was suggested by the authors to recruit few new T cells.

J lost 4 bases, V lost 0 bases, and 16 bases had no gene match. Germline loops: CDR1 SGHVS, CDR2 FQNEAQ. CDR3 size: 19 residues. The sequenced sample was PBMCs from blood, obtained on the day of vaccination. This chain joins TRBV7-8 and TRBJ2-3, with TRBD2 matching over 7 bases. This TCR was recovered from a man aged 50 to 59 who received an inactivated influenza vaccine. The CDR3 loop is CASSLARFSGQSMADTQYF. CDR3 in DNA: TGTGCCAGCAGCTTAGCGCGGTTTAGCGGGCAGAGTATGGCAGATACGCAGTATTTT.